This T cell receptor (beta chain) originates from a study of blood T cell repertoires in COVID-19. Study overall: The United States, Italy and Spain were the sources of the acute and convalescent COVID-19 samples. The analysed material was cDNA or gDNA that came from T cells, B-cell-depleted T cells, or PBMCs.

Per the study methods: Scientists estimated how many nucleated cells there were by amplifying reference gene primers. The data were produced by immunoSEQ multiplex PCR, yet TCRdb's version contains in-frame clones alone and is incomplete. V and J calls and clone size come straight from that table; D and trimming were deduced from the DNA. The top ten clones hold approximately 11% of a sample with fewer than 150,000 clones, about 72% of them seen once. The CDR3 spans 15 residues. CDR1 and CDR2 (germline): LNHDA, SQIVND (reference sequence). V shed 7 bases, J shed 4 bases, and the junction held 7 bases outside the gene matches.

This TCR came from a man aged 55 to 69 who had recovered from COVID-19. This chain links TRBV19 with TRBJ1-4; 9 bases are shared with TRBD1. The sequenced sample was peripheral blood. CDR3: CASTITGGVNEKLFF. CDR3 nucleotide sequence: TGTGCCAGTACGATAACAGGGGGCGTTAATGAAAAACTGTTTTTT.